This TCR beta chain derives from a study of blood T cell repertoires in COVID-19. Overall study: COVID-19 samples from acute and convalescent phases originated in the United States, Italy and Spain. T cells, B-cell-depleted T cells, or PBMCs supplied cDNA or gDNA.

Under the authors' procedure: For nucleated cells, counts were estimated from reference gene primer amplification. TCRdb's table, derived via immunoSEQ multiplex PCR, lists solely in-frame clones and lacks some. V, J and clone size are those of that table, while D and trimming were read from the DNA. The table includes 130,000 or so clones, about 91% detected once. The CDR3 extends over 13 amino acids. V lost 5 bases, J lost 5 bases, and 10 bases lay in between. Germline V gene lookup returns CDR1 LNHDA and CDR2 SQIVND (reference sequence). This receptor was identified in a man aged 45-65 years with acute or convalescent COVID-19. Sequencing was performed on peripheral blood. The V call is TRBV19, the J call TRBJ1-5; no clear D gene. CDR3 residues: CASSSRGDQPQHF. The CDR3 DNA follows: TGTGCCAGTAGTTCTCGCGGAGATCAGCCCCAGCATTTT.